The rows below give T cell receptor beta chains drawn from one sample of a study of regulatory T cells in long-lasting Graves disease. TCRdb fed the multiplex PCR reads into MiXCR, producing one record per CDR3 protein. The sample lists around 430,000 distinct CDR3 sequences, less than 25% occurring once. The source was peripheral blood mononuclear cells (PBMCs), collected when the disease was refractory, from a patient treated with antithyroid drugs. The origin of the receptors is a female donor with Graves disease. Both conserved end residues are trimmed from each CDR3.

length: 10; V: TRBV30; CDR3: AWSWGSYGYT
length: 12; V: TRBV28; CDR3: ASSPRGQGRGYT
length: 13; V: TRBV12-3/TRBV12-4; CDR3: ASRQSGSFGEKLF
length: 12; V: TRBV19; CDR3: ASSSVGTTYEQY
length: 8; V: TRBV20-1; CDR3: SAKHNEQF
length: 10; V: TRBV30; CDR3: AWSHGNTEAF
length: 10; V: TRBV6-5; CDR3: ASSYLGQEAF
length: 12; V: TRBV10-3; CDR3: ATGQGYPVGGYT
length: 11; V: TRBV7-2; CDR3: ASSFGPNYGYT
length: 15; V: TRBV10-3; CDR3: AIGGPGQGRGNTEAF
length: 13; V: TRBV18; CDR3: ASSRNREAGQPQH
length: 12; V: TRBV10-2; CDR3: ASRYRGGNTEAF
length: 12; V: TRBV24-1; CDR3: ATSDPSRLYEQY
length: 16; V: TRBV6-5; CDR3: ASSYSVKGSSGANVLT
length: 12; V: TRBV30; CDR3: AWSGLGLGSPLH
length: 10; V: TRBV12-3/TRBV12-4; CDR3: ASSDLTREAF
length: 9; V: TRBV7-8; CDR3: ASSLLDEQF
length: 15; V: TRBV11-2; CDR3: ASSLPTLATTSYEQY
length: 13; V: TRBV4-1; CDR3: ASSQETQLNTEAF
length: 12; V: TRBV12-3/TRBV12-4; CDR3: ASGVGGYNYGYT